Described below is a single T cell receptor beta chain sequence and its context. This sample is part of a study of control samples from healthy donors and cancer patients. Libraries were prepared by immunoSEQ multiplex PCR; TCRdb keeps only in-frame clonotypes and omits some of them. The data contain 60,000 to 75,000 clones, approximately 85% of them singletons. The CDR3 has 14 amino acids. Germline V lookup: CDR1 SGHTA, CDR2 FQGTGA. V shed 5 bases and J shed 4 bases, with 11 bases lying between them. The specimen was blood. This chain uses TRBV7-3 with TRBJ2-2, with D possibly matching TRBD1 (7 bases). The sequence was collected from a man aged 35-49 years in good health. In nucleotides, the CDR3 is TGTGCCAGCAGCCCCCAGGGGGGCACCGGGGAGCTGTTTTTT. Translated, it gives CASSPQGGTGELFF.